These 22 T cell receptor beta chains share one sample of origin, sequenced in a study of blood T cell repertoires in COVID-19. The method was immunoSEQ multiplex PCR; TCRdb's version includes in-frame clones alone and lacks a portion of them. The sample lists approximately 120,000 clones; 70% to 90% were seen once. Sequencing was carried out using peripheral blood. The receptor source for this set is a woman older than 75 with acute or convalescent COVID-19.

Remarks on this clone: At one boundary the junction diverges from the germline segment, which might be a read error. The gene calls are TRBV27 and TRBJ2-3; D uncertain. The CDR3 runs to 13 residues. From germline, CDR1 is MNHEY and CDR2 SMNVEV (reference sequence). DNA of the CDR3: TGTGCCGGCAGTCACAGATACACAGATACGCAGTATTTT. This gives the protein CAGSHRYTDTQYF.

This rearrangement joins TRBV5-1 to TRBJ1-1, with 7 bases identical to TRBD1. This CDR3 is 16 amino acids long. The trim removed 0 bases at V and 2 bases at J, leaving 7 bases unmatched. Germline CDR1 is SGHRS and CDR2 is YFSETQ. The CDR3 nucleotides are TGCGCCAGCAGCTTGGGGAGACAGGGCCTAAACACTGAAGCTTTCTTT. Protein: CASSLGRQGLNTEAFF. Drawing the rest from reference TRBV5-1 and TRBJ1-1, the complete variable domain is KAGVTQTPRYLIKTRGQQVTLSCSPISGHRSVSWYQQTPGQGLQFLFEYFSETQRNKGNFPGRFSGRQFSNSRSEMNVSTLELGDSALYLCASSLGRQGLNTEAFFGQGTRLTVV.

This chain uses TRBV28 with TRBJ1-5; 7 bases agree with TRBD1. CDR1 is MDHEN and CDR2 is SYDVKM in the germline V gene. Unmatched junction bases numbered 8, after V lost 5 bases and J lost 4 bases. The CDR3 length is 15 residues. CDR3: CASSPPRGLNQPQHF. CDR3 nucleotides: TGTGCCAGCAGTCCACCCAGGGGGTTGAATCAGCCCCAGCATTTT.

The chain links TRBV11-2 to TRBJ1-2; D gene ambiguous. This CDR3 contains 14 residues. The ends were cut back, 0 bases at V and 4 bases at J, with 9 bases in the middle. Germline CDR1 reads SGHAT; CDR2 reads FQNNGV. The CDR3 region is CASSLEPRFYGYTF. CDR3 coding DNA: TGTGCCAGCAGCTTAGAGCCCCGGTTCTATGGCTACACCTTC.

The chain is built from TRBV29-1 and TRBJ1-2; D possibly corresponds to TRBD1 (5 bases). This CDR3 is built from 15 residues. Germline lookup yields CDR1 SQVTM and CDR2 ANQGSEA. Trimming pared 4 bases from V and 0 bases from J, leaving 15 bases between. CDR3: CSVVDYTTANYGYTF. CDR3 DNA: TGCAGCGTTGTGGATTATACGACAGCTAACTATGGCTACACCTTC.

The chain links TRBV15 to TRBJ1-1; perhaps TRBD1 as D (5 bases). Germline V gene lookup returns CDR1 LNHNV and CDR2 YYDKDF (reference sequence). The CDR3 has 13 amino acids. The V end lost 1 base, the J end lost 11 bases, and 14 bases lay between the germline ends. CDR3 amino acids: CATSRGQPQGAFF. In DNA form, the CDR3 reads TGTGCCACCAGCAGAGGACAGCCCCAAGGCGCTTTCTTT. Combining the CDR3 with reference TRBV15 and TRBJ1-1 gives the whole variable domain DAMVIQNPRYQVTQFGKPVTLSCSQTLNHNVMYWYQQKSSQAPKLLFHYYDKDFNNEADTPDNFQSRRPNTSFCFLDIRSPGLGDTAMYLCATSRGQPQGAFFGQGTRLTVV.

The V call is TRBV18, the J call TRBJ1-5; possibly TRBD1 for D (6 bases). Germline CDR1 and CDR2: KGHSH and LQKENI. V was shortened by 2 bases and J by 11 bases, with 22 bases between the two germline ends. The CDR3 extends over 16 amino acids. The CDR3 nucleotides are TGTGCCAGCTCACCAGCCTGGACAGCCTTGGGTAGGGCCCAGCATTTT. As protein: CASSPAWTALGRAQHF.

This sequence joins TRBV12-3 or TRBV12-4 and TRBJ1-1; maybe TRBD1 (5 bases). V dropped 3 bases and J dropped 3 bases, with 8 bases sitting between them. The CDR3 has 13 residues. The CDR3, as DNA: TGTGCCAGCAGTTTTTGGGGCGACACTGAAGCTTTCTTT. This encodes CASSFWGDTEAFF.

This clone occurred once. J is TRBJ2-2 and V is TRBV6-1; TRBD1 aligns across 9 bases. This CDR3 comprises 17 residues. CDR1 is MNHNS and CDR2 is SASEGT in the germline V gene. Trimming removed 4 bases from V and 2 bases from J; junction bases left unmatched: 8. The CDR3 loop reads CASSARWGQGNTGELFF. In DNA, the CDR3 is TGTGCCAGCAGTGCCCGGTGGGGACAGGGTAACACCGGGGAGCTGTTTTTT.

This sequence joins TRBV2 and TRBJ2-7; 10 positions agree with TRBD1. From germline, CDR1 is SNHLY and CDR2 FYNNEI. The CDR3 runs 15 residues. The trim removed 6 bases at V and 3 bases at J, leaving 8 bases unmatched. DNA of the CDR3: TGTGCCAGCAGCAGTGACAGGGGGCCTCTCTACGAGCAGTACTTC. It is translated as CASSSDRGPLYEQYF.

The J gene is TRBJ1-2, the V gene TRBV5-6; no firm D call. Germline V gene data show CDR1 as SGHDT and CDR2 as YYEEEE. The CDR3 totals 15 residues. V dropped 4 bases and J dropped 0 bases, with 13 bases sitting between them. CDR3 amino acids: CASSPRSFPNYGYTF. The CDR3, as DNA: TGTGCCAGCAGCCCGAGAAGTTTTCCTAACTATGGCTACACCTTC.

This rearrangement joins TRBV5-5 to TRBJ2-3; D possibly corresponds to TRBD2 (7 bases). Trimming removed 5 bases from V and 2 bases from J, with 15 bases in between. The CDR3 contains 15 residues. Germline lookup yields CDR1 SGHKS and CDR2 YYEKEE (reference sequence). CDR3 nucleotide sequence: TGTGCCAGCAGTAAGCGAGGGGGGGACACAGATACGCAGTATTTT. Protein product: CASSKRGGDTDTQYF.

A remark on this clone: The same CDR3 is also encoded by other DNA sequences in this sample. J is TRBJ2-1 and V is TRBV9; 8 positions agree with TRBD1. With V trimmed by 2 bases and J by 6 bases, 1 base remained unmatched. The CDR3 spans 13 residues. Germline values: CDR1 SGDLS, CDR2 YYNGEE. The CDR3 bases are TGTGCCAGCAGCGTCGACAGGGGCAATGAGCAGTTCTTC. Its translation: CASSVDRGNEQFF.

The chain recombines TRBV10-1 with TRBJ1-3; D gene ambiguous. Trimming pared 4 bases from V and 2 bases from J, leaving 9 bases between. This CDR3 region has 14 residues. Germline CDR1 WNHNN, CDR2 SYGVQD (reference sequence). CDR3 region: CASSAAETGNTIYF. CDR3 coding DNA: TGCGCCAGCAGTGCCGCGGAGACTGGAAACACCATATATTTT.

This clone was seen only a few times. This sequence joins TRBV4-2 and TRBJ2-3; 12 bases are a match to TRBD2. The ends lost 0 bases at V and 5 bases at J; junction bases unmatched: 9. Germline V lookup: CDR1 LGHNA, CDR2 YNFKEQ. The CDR3 sequence is 18 residues long. The DNA of the CDR3 is TGTGCCAGCAGCCAAGAATCCGGACTAGCGGGGCCCGGAGATACGCAGTATTTT. The encoded protein is CASSQESGLAGPGDTQYF.

The chain recombines TRBV5-6 with TRBJ2-6; 7 positions match TRBD1. This CDR3 region has 17 residues. CDR1 is SGHDT, CDR2 YYEEEE, per germline. The trim removed 2 bases at V and 1 base at J, leaving 6 bases unmatched. Here the CDR3 DNA reads TGTGCCAGCAGCTTAAGAGGGGGCGGGTCTGGGGCCAACGTCCTGACTTTC. Protein sequence: CASSLRGGGSGANVLTF.

This clone was detected only a few times. The rearrangement uses TRBV28 and TRBJ1-4, with D perhaps TRBD1 (6 bases). The CDR3 contains 16 residues. V lost 10 bases and J lost 6, with 24 bases in between. Germline CDR1 reads MDHEN; CDR2 reads SYDVKM. The CDR3 region has the DNA TGTGCCACCCCCGTCCGTAGGGGGGGTGGGGATGAAAAACTGTTTTTT. Protein product: CATPVRRGGGDEKLFF.

The chain carries TRBV11-2 and TRBJ1-3; D possibly corresponds to TRBD1 (5 bases). Germline V gives CDR1 SGHAT, CDR2 FQNNGV. The CDR3 contains 14 residues. Trimming stripped 0 bases from V and 4 bases from J, with 7 bases between. The CDR3 loop reads CASSLEGVGNTIYF. The CDR3 region has the DNA TGTGCCAGCAGCTTAGAAGGGGTCGGAAACACCATATATTTT.

This clone showed up just a few times. The J gene is TRBJ1-2, the V gene TRBV5-6; no definite D call. This CDR3 region has 13 residues. From germline, CDR1 is SGHDT and CDR2 YYEEEE. The V and J ends lost 2 bases and 8 bases respectively, with 13 bases between them. Written as DNA, the CDR3 is TGTGCCAGCAGCTTTGCACATCGACTCGGCTACACCTTC. Translation: CASSFAHRLGYTF.

A remark on this clone: The sample carries other DNA sequences with the same CDR3. The chain combines TRBV5-1 with TRBJ2-7; 7 bases agree with TRBD1. The V gene's germline CDR1 is SGHRS and CDR2 YFSETQ. The junction had 4 bases not matched to a gene; V was cut back by 0 bases and J by 4 bases. This CDR3 region has 14 residues. CDR3 nucleotides: TGCGCCAGCAGCTTGGGACAGGGCGGGTACGAGCAGTACTTC. It specifies CASSLGQGGYEQYF.

CDR3 in amino acids: CASSPQERGRATGELFF. The CDR3 bases are TGTGCCAGCAGCCCCCAGGAGCGCGGGAGGGCTACCGGGGAGCTGTTTTTT. This chain uses TRBV7-9 with TRBJ2-2; 9 nucleotides agree with TRBD2. This CDR3 has 17 amino acids. V dropped 5 bases and J dropped 5; count of bases not matched to a gene: 12. Looked up from germline, CDR1 is SEHNR and CDR2 is FQNEAQ (reference sequence).

This chain uses TRBV11-3 with TRBJ2-7; 9 bases map to TRBD1. This CDR3 is 13 amino acids long. Germline V gene lookup returns CDR1 SGHNT and CDR2 YENEEA. The V and J ends lost 4 bases and 7 bases, in that order; junction bases with no gene match: 5. The CDR3 DNA follows: TGTGCCAGCAGCTCCGGGACAGGGTGGGAGCAGTACTTC. Translated: CASSSGTGWEQYF.